The 31 T cell receptor beta chains given below trace back to one sample, sequenced in a study of metastatic and nonmetastatic thyroid tumors. Using MiXCR, TCRdb reanalyzed the PCR reads. The table shows roughly 13,000 clones, with under 30% occurring only once. Each patient came to thyroid surgery without any prior treatment (of any kind). The sequenced sample was tumor tissue. Receptor source: a female donor with papillary thyroid cancer or a benign thyroid nodule (not recorded which). Some clones in this sample may be carry-over from other donors' samples.

This clone was seen only a few times. The rearrangement links TRBV28 to TRBJ2-2; D unclear. The V gene's germline CDR1 is MDHEN and CDR2 SYDVKM. The CDR3 length is 14 residues. V lost 4 bases to trimming and J lost 7 bases, with 13 bases between them. CDR3 in amino acids: CASSSFGSGGELFF. Written as DNA, the CDR3 is TGTGCCAGCAGTTCATTTGGGTCCGGCGGGGAGCTGTTTTTT.

This clone was detected many times. This sequence joins TRBV6-2 or TRBV6-3 and TRBJ2-7, with 9 bases fitting TRBD1. Germline V CDR1 and CDR2: MNHEY, SVGEGT. This CDR3 spans 13 amino acids. V shed 4 bases and J 6 bases; nucleotides not matched to a gene: 4. The CDR3 nucleotides are TGTGCCAGCAGTTTTGGGACAGGGTCCGAGCAGTACTTC. Amino acids: CASSFGTGSEQYF.

This clone has at least ten counts. The genes are TRBV29-1 and TRBJ2-7; D ambiguous. Trimming cost V 4 bases and J 3 bases, with 10 bases left between them. Germline V CDR1 and CDR2: SQVTM, ANQGSEA. The CDR3 spans 12 residues. The CDR3 sequence: CSVGVGDYEQYF. The CDR3 DNA is TGCAGCGTTGGGGTTGGGGACTACGAGCAGTACTTC.

This chain links TRBV5-1 with TRBJ1-2; D gene unclear. Germline lookup yields CDR1 SGHRS and CDR2 YFSETQ. The germline V and J ends were trimmed by 7 bases and 8 bases, with 12 bases remaining between them. This CDR3 is built from 11 residues. The CDR3 DNA follows: TGCGCCAGCTGCAGCGTCGCCGGCTACACCTTC. Translation gives CASCSVAGYTF. Filled out from reference TRBV5-1 and TRBJ1-2, the complete variable domain reads KAGVTQTPRYLIKTRGQQVTLSCSPISGHRSVSWYQQTPGQGLQFLFEYFSETQRNKGNFPGRFSGRQFSNSRSEMNVSTLELGDSALYLCASCSVAGYTFGSGTRLTVV.

The V gene is TRBV28, the J gene TRBJ2-1; 8 positions agree with TRBD2. This CDR3 is built from 15 residues. V trimming: 6 bases; J trimming: 4 bases; junction bases outside the gene matches: 8. Germline V CDR1 and CDR2: MDHEN, SYDVKM. The CDR3 is CASRIAGTSYNEQFF. The CDR3 nucleotides are TGTGCCAGCAGAATAGCCGGGACTAGTTACAATGAGCAGTTCTTC.

This clone was counted a few times. This rearrangement joins TRBV12-3 or TRBV12-4 to TRBJ1-2; D is unresolved. V lost 3 bases to trimming and J lost 4 bases, with 15 bases between them. The CDR3 is 15 residues long. This CDR3 reads CASSFTATVIYGYTF. CDR3 DNA sequence: TGTGCCAGCAGTTTTACGGCCACAGTGATCTATGGCTACACCTTC.

Note on this clone: A read error may be the cause here, since a much bigger clone is one base away. The chain carries TRBV3-1 and TRBJ2-5, with D maybe TRBD1 (5 bases). The CDR3 extends over 14 amino acids. The germline V gene encodes CDR1 LGHDT and CDR2 YNNKEL (reference sequence). The V gene lost 4 bases and the J gene lost 7 bases, with 16 bases spanning the gap. CDR3 in amino acids: CASSPVGPQGTQYF. CDR3 DNA sequence: TGTGCCAGCAGCCCGGTCGGGCCTCAGGGGACCCAGTACTTC.

The rearrangement links TRBV20-1 to TRBJ2-3; TRBD2 aligns across 9 bases. Germline CDR1 DFQATT, CDR2 SNEGSKA (reference sequence). The CDR3 loop spans 18 amino acids. V shed 3 bases and J 6 bases; nucleotides not matched to a gene: 19. CDR3: CSASGLLAGGPRRDTQYF. The CDR3 DNA reads TGCAGTGCTAGTGGCCTACTAGCGGGTGGGCCTCGGCGTGATACGCAGTATTTT.

The V call is TRBV11-3, the J call TRBJ2-2; D uncertain. The CDR3 totals 16 residues. The V and J ends lost 2 bases and 0 bases respectively, with 10 bases between them. Germline values: CDR1 SGHNT, CDR2 YENEEA. The chain's CDR3 is CASSLSAGTNTGELFF. Here the CDR3 DNA reads TGTGCCAGCAGCTTATCGGCAGGAACGAACACCGGGGAGCTGTTTTTT.

Notes on this clone: At one of its ends the junction is not consistent with the germline gene, which may arise from a read error. CDR3 DNA sequence: TGTGCCAGCAGTGAATACTGGACAGGGGGCTATGTCTACACCTTC. Translating gives CASSEYWTGGYVYTF. The chain employs TRBV2 and TRBJ1-2; 11 nucleotides match TRBD1. Germline V lookup: CDR1 SNHLY, CDR2 FYNNEI. There are 15 residues in the CDR3.

The chain is built from TRBV9 and TRBJ2-1, with a weak D call TRBD2 (6 bases). The germline CDR1 and CDR2 sequences are SGDLS and YYNGEE. The CDR3 is made up of 16 amino acids. V shed 4 bases and J shed 5 bases, with 19 bases lying between them. CDR3 in DNA: TGTGCCAGCAGCTCTAGGACTATCACCATTCACAATGAGCAGTTCTTC. Amino acids: CASSSRTITIHNEQFF.

This clone appeared many times. This chain joins TRBV29-1 and TRBJ2-7; 11 nucleotides match TRBD1. V trimming: 7 bases; J trimming: 6 bases; junction bases outside the gene matches: 8. This CDR3 has 13 amino acids. Germline V gene lookup returns CDR1 SQVTM and CDR2 ANQGSEA. In DNA form, the CDR3 reads TGCAGCGCCCGACCGGACAGGGGGCCCGAGCAGTACTTC. Residues: CSARPDRGPEQYF.

Sample share makes this clone large. CDR3 amino acids: CSVPGQGAYEQYF. CDR3 DNA: TGCAGCGTACCGGGACAGGGAGCCTACGAGCAGTACTTC. V usage is TRBV29-1 and J usage is TRBJ2-7; 9 bases agree with TRBD1. Per germline, CDR1 SQVTM and CDR2 ANQGSEA. V trimming: 6 bases; J trimming: 2 bases; junction bases outside the gene matches: 5. The CDR3 has 13 amino acids.

This clone was counted at least ten times. This chain uses TRBV11-2 with TRBJ2-3; TRBD2 aligns across 7 bases. V dropped 1 base and J dropped 4; count of bases not matched to a gene: 5. The V gene's germline CDR1 is SGHAT and CDR2 FQNNGV. The CDR3 is made up of 15 amino acids. This CDR3 is CASSLVGGRSDTQYF. For the CDR3, the DNA is TGTGCCAGCAGCTTAGTGGGCGGGAGATCAGATACGCAGTATTTT.

This chain uses TRBV27 with TRBJ1-6, with 9 bases aligning to TRBD1. CDR3 length equals 14 residues. Germline CDR1 is MNHEY and CDR2 is SMNVEV (reference sequence). The V gene end was trimmed by 3 bases and the J gene end by 9 bases; junction bases not matched to a gene: 3. The CDR3 region has the DNA TGTGCCAGCAGTTTCGGACAGGGGACTTCACCCCTCCACTTT. Translation: CASSFGQGTSPLHF.

This clone is termed medium-sized. The chain combines TRBV27 with TRBJ1-6; D might be TRBD1 (6 bases). Germline assignment: CDR1 MNHEY and CDR2 SMNVEV (reference sequence). The V and J ends lost 8 bases and 9 bases respectively, with 14 bases between them. The CDR3 has 13 amino acids. The CDR3 DNA reads TGTGCCAGCCGGGCAGGGGAAGGTTCACCCCTCCACTTT. Translation: CASRAGEGSPLHF.

The chain combines TRBV7-3 with TRBJ2-7; D possibly matches TRBD1 or TRBD2 (5 bases each). The CDR3 spans 15 residues. The V gene lost 3 bases and the J gene lost 2 bases, with 14 bases spanning the gap. Germline CDR1 is SGHTA and CDR2 is FQGTGA. The CDR3 region has the DNA TGTGCCAGCAGCTTTTCGGGGCAGGGTCCCTACGAGCAGTACTTC. It specifies CASSFSGQGPYEQYF.

This clone was observed at least ten times. V gene TRBV5-1 combines with J gene TRBJ1-1; TRBD1 agrees at 10 bases. Germline loops: CDR1 SGHRS, CDR2 YFSETQ. V trimming: 5 bases; J trimming: 3 bases; junction bases outside the gene matches: 7. The CDR3 length is 15 residues. The CDR3 coding sequence is TGCGCCAGCAGAAGGTCCGGGACAGGGGACACTGAAGCTTTCTTT. Protein product: CASRRSGTGDTEAFF.

This clone was found many times. The CDR3 nucleotides are TGTGCCAGCAGCGTATACAGAGGGGATGAGCAGTTCTTC. Its translation is CASSVYRGDEQFF. The chain joins TRBV9 to TRBJ2-1; D may correspond to TRBD1 or TRBD2 (5 bases each). From germline, CDR1 is SGDLS and CDR2 YYNGEE. The CDR3 runs 13 residues. V lost 1 base and J lost 8, with 10 bases in between.

This clone was seen at least ten times. The V and J genes are TRBV19 and TRBJ2-4; D uncertain. The CDR3 contains 14 residues. Germline V gene lookup returns CDR1 LNHDA and CDR2 SQIVND (reference sequence). The V gene lost 0 bases and the J gene lost 0 bases, with 3 bases spanning the gap. CDR3 sequence reads: CASSIELAKNIQYF. CDR3 nucleotide sequence: TGTGCCAGTAGTATAGAACTAGCCAAAAACATTCAGTACTTC.

This clone was recorded at least ten times. The chain carries TRBV11-2 and TRBJ2-7; possible D gene TRBD1, 7 bases. Germline lookup yields CDR1 SGHAT and CDR2 FQNNGV. The CDR3 loop spans 17 amino acids. V gave up 3 bases and J gave up 5 bases, with 23 bases separating them. DNA for the CDR3: TGTGCCAGCAGCTTCCTCTTCGGAGCAGGGGGAGGCGACGAGCAGTACTTC. Translating gives CASSFLFGAGGGDEQYF. Supplemented by reference TRBV11-2 and TRBJ2-7, the full variable domain reads EAGVAQSPRYKIIEKRQSVAFWCNPISGHATLYWYQQILGQGPKLLIQFQNNGVVDDSQLPKDRFSAERLKGVDSTLKIQPAKLEDSAVYLCASSFLFGAGGGDEQYFGPGTRLTVT.

This clone is categorized as medium-sized. V is TRBV7-9 and J is TRBJ2-7; no clear D gene. V lost 1 base to trimming and J lost 6 bases, with 10 bases between them. Germline V CDR1 and CDR2: SEHNR, FQNEAQ (reference sequence). This CDR3 has 13 residues. The CDR3 DNA sequence: TGTGCCAGCAGCTTAGGGCAGTGGGGCGAGCAGTACTTC. This translates into CASSLGQWGEQYF.

This clone appeared many times. This chain's CDR3 is CASTGSPTNEQFF. Here the CDR3 DNA reads TGCGCCAGCACCGGGAGCCCCACAAATGAGCAGTTCTTC. The gene calls are TRBV5-1 and TRBJ2-1; maybe TRBD2 (6 bases). The CDR3 has 13 amino acids. The V gene lost 6 bases and the J gene lost 7 bases, with 14 bases spanning the gap. The germline CDR1 and CDR2 sequences are SGHRS and YFSETQ.

There are many counts of this clone. This rearrangement joins TRBV12-3 or TRBV12-4 to TRBJ1-2; 8 nucleotides agree with TRBD1. This CDR3 region has 14 residues. V shed 5 bases, J shed 4 bases, and the junction held 6 bases outside the gene matches. The CDR3 protein is CASSLRQGSYGYTF. DNA for the CDR3: TGTGCCAGCAGTCTACGACAGGGGAGCTATGGCTACACCTTC.

This clone appeared a few times. The chain carries TRBV6-5 and TRBJ2-7; D gene ambiguous. In germline, CDR1 is MNHEY, CDR2 SVGAGI. V lost 6 bases, J lost 4 bases, and 7 bases lay in between. This CDR3 is built from 11 residues. The CDR3 reads CASSLRYEQYF. As DNA, the CDR3 is TGTGCCAGCAGCTTAAGATACGAGCAGTACTTC.

The rearrangement joins TRBV11-1 to TRBJ2-1; D might be TRBD2 (7 bases). The germline gives CDR1 SGHAT, CDR2 FQDESV (reference sequence). V was shortened by 1 base and J by 7 bases, with 17 bases between the two germline ends. This CDR3 is built from 16 residues. The CDR3 nucleotides read TGTGCCAGCAGCTTAGGGTGGACGGGGGGCGAGAATGAGCAGTTCTTC. Translation: CASSLGWTGGENEQFF. Full variable domain (rest looked up from reference TRBV11-1 and TRBJ2-1): EAEVAQSPRYKITEKSQAVAFWCDPISGHATLYWYRQILGQGPELLVQFQDESVVDDSQLPKDRFSAERLKGVDSTLKIQPAELGDSAMYLCASSLGWTGGENEQFFGPGTRLTVL.

Turning to this clone: This could be a read error, since a much larger clone is one nucleotide away. This sequence joins TRBV5-4 and TRBJ2-5, with D unclear. This CDR3 is built from 16 residues. Germline CDR1 reads SGHNT; CDR2 reads YYREEE (reference sequence). The CDR3 is CASSLGVPQYQQTQYF. CDR3 DNA: TGTGCCAGCAGCTTGGGGGTGCCCCAATACCAACAGACCCAGTACTTC.

V is TRBV20-1 and J is TRBJ1-2; a weak D match, TRBD1 (5 bases). The CDR3 is 13 residues long. Germline V CDR1 and CDR2: DFQATT, SNEGSKA (reference sequence). V shed 6 bases and J shed 2 bases, with 13 bases lying between them. The DNA of the CDR3 is TGCAGTGCAGTCAGGAACAGGAACTATGGCTACACCTTC. Its protein is CSAVRNRNYGYTF.

In this sample, this clone turned up a few times. Relative to the germline gene, one junction end is altered; a read error may explain this. The chain has TRBV24-1 and TRBJ2-2; D assignment may be TRBD1 or TRBD2 (6 bases each). The germline V gene has CDR1 KGHDR and CDR2 SFDVKD. The length of the CDR3 is 15 residues. In nucleotides, the CDR3 is TGTGCCAGCAGTTACCAACAGGGAGGCACCGGGGAGCTGTTTTTT. Protein sequence: CASSYQQGGTGELFF.

This clone was seen only a few times. The chain links TRBV4-2 to TRBJ1-2, with 10 nucleotides matching TRBD1. The CDR3 is 17 amino acids. Germline V gene data show CDR1 as LGHNA and CDR2 as YNFKEQ. V gave up 5 bases and J gave up 4 bases; unmatched junction bases: 13. The DNA for the CDR3 is TGTGCCAGCAGCGGGACAGGGGCTTCGCGCATGGGCTATGGCTACACCTTC. Residues: CASSGTGASRMGYGYTF.

This clone has only a few counts. The chain has TRBV6-1 and TRBJ1-2; 10 nucleotides agree with TRBD1. Germline assignment: CDR1 MNHNS and CDR2 SASEGT. The CDR3 consists of 15 residues. After removal of 6 bases from V and 1 base from J, the junction contained 5 bases not matched to a gene. CDR3 sequence: CASRTGTGVNYGYTF. The CDR3 region has the DNA TGTGCCAGCAGAACAGGGACAGGGGTTAACTATGGCTACACCTTC.